This T cell receptor beta chain was sequenced in a study of blood T cell repertoires in COVID-19. On the study more broadly: Researchers got acute and convalescent COVID-19 samples from the United States, Italy and Spain. The analysed material was cDNA or gDNA that came from T cells, B-cell-depleted T cells, or PBMCs.

Per the original methods: Amplified reference gene primers provided the basis for estimating nucleated cell counts. The table came from immunoSEQ multiplex PCR; TCRdb's copy has only in-frame clones and leaves some out. Clone size and V and J calls were adopted from that table, with D and trimming inferred from the DNA. The data show 300,000 to 450,000 clones, 88% seen once. The study recruited people aged about 18 to 95 years across approximately 25 US areas. The junction had 8 bases not matched to a gene; V was cut back by 5 bases and J by 0 bases. CDR1 is SEHNR and CDR2 is FQNEAQ in the germline V gene (reference sequence). The CDR3 contains 17 residues.

This receptor was taken from a woman aged 18-30 years who had recovered from COVID-19. V gene TRBV7-9 combines with J gene TRBJ1-2, with 11 bases aligning to TRBD1. The sequenced sample was PBMCs or T cells enriched from blood (not recorded which). CDR3 amino acids: CASSPWTGGVSNYGYTF. The CDR3, as DNA: TGTGCCAGCAGCCCCTGGACAGGGGGCGTTTCTAACTATGGCTACACCTTC.